The 7 T cell receptor beta chains below all came from one sample that was sequenced in a study of CD8+CD57+ T cells in acquired aplastic anemia. CDR3 and TCR beta VDJ profiling relied on a genomic DNA template. TCRdb reanalysed the reads using MiXCR and keeps one entry per CDR3 protein. The data contain 160,000 or so distinct CDR3 sequences, more than 45% of them singletons. By flow cytometry, patients selected for sequencing had shown an expansion of CD8+CD57+ cells. Material for sequencing was sorted CD4+, CD8+, or CD8+CD57+ T cells (not recorded which) from PBMCs. These receptors originate from a human donor with aplastic anemia.

This clonotype was seen at least ten times. This chain uses TRBV7-2 with TRBJ1-2; possible D gene TRBD1, 6 bases. The CDR3 is 13 amino acids. Trimming shortened V by 4 bases and J by 7 bases, and 13 bases separated the two germline ends. The V gene's germline CDR1 is SGHTA and CDR2 FQGNSA. CDR3: CASSSDRLGGYTF. CDR3 nucleotide sequence: TGTGCCAGCAGCTCAGACAGGCTAGGTGGCTACACCTTC.

V usage is TRBV7-2 and J usage is TRBJ2-5; TRBD2 is a possible D gene (7 bases). The CDR3 has 13 amino acids. The germline V and J ends were trimmed by 5 bases and 6 bases, with 13 bases remaining between them. CDR1 is SGHTA and CDR2 is FQGNSA in the germline V gene. CDR3 sequence reads: CASSGGGAQTQYF. The CDR3 DNA reads as TGTGCCAGCAGCGGAGGGGGGGCACAGACCCAGTACTTC.

The chain links TRBV29-1 to TRBJ1-1; maybe TRBD1 (6 bases). The CDR3 length is 13 residues. Germline loops: CDR1 SQVTM, CDR2 ANQGSEA. V lost 4 bases, J lost 4 bases, and 13 bases lay in between. The CDR3 sequence is CSVASQGGTEAFF. The CDR3 bases are TGCAGCGTTGCGTCACAGGGAGGCACTGAAGCTTTCTTT.

This clonotype was recorded a few times. One end of the junction does not line up with germline, which may come from a read error. V is TRBV7-7 and J is TRBJ1-5; no definite D call. The germline gives CDR1 SSHAT, CDR2 FNYEAQ (reference sequence). The CDR3 runs 13 residues. Here the CDR3 DNA reads TGTGCTAGCAGCTTAGGTCCGGGTCAGCCCCAGCATTTT. Translation: CASSLGPGQPQHF.

There are many counts of this clonotype. The chain joins TRBV9 to TRBJ1-3; 7 bases align to TRBD1. V dropped 2 bases and J dropped 2; count of bases not matched to a gene: 4. The CDR3 is made up of 15 amino acids. Germline V lookup: CDR1 SGDLS, CDR2 YYNGEE. The CDR3 nucleotides are TGTGCCAGCAGCGTTCAGGGGGGTCCTGGAAACACCATATATTTT. Translated, it gives CASSVQGGPGNTIYF.

In this sample, this clonotype turned up many times. The chain carries TRBV29-1 and TRBJ2-3, with a weak D call TRBD1 (6 bases). The CDR3 sequence is 14 residues long. Deletions cut 3 bases from V and 0 bases from J, with 10 bases between. The germline V gene encodes CDR1 SQVTM and CDR2 ANQGSEA. DNA of the CDR3: TGCAGCGTTGAGGACAGTTCTAGCACAGATACGCAGTATTTT. The encoded protein is CSVEDSSSTDTQYF.

With regard to this clonotype: Given a much more abundant clone one base away, this may be a read error. The chain joins TRBV6-2 or TRBV6-3 to TRBJ2-7; D gene uncertain. Trimming cost V 6 bases and J 0 bases, with 15 bases left between them. The germline V gene has CDR1 MNHEY and CDR2 SVGEGT. The CDR3 has 15 residues. CDR3 sequence reads: CASREWSVSSYEQYF. The CDR3 DNA is TGTGCCAGCAGGGAATGGTCCGTTAGCTCCTACGAGCAGTACTTC.